What follows is one T cell receptor (beta chain) and its context. Its antigen is unknown. Qualities for individual bases were not recorded, and no much larger clone is one base off. The record originates from a study of blood T cell repertoires in COVID-19 (dated by TCRdb to 2018 to 2021). For context, the study as a whole: Samples from collaborators originated in the United States, Italy and Spain and spanned both the acute and convalescent phases of COVID-19. Deeply sampled blood TCRbeta repertoires from subjects exposed to, actively infected with, or recovered from COVID-19 were included in the dataset. Samples were obtained from the ongoing ImmuneRACE study (first 160 participants) and from approximately 1,200 subjects provided by 6 global collaborators. HLA class I and class II types, where available, came from metadata supplied by the sample provider rather than from assay-based typing. The repertoires were made available in a free public database intended to serve as a resource for research on the immune response to SARS-CoV-2. The sample metadata nearly always contained a de-identified subject ID, COVID-19 status, age in years and sex. The material from the prospective study consisted of cDNA or gDNA derived from T cells, B-cell-depleted T cells, or PBMCs. Study-level results and caveats: Clinical and demographic metadata were provided uncurated, with the amount varying by source and participant.

In the prospective study, participants were roughly 18 to 100 years old, resided in 24 geographic areas of the United States, and were enrolled through a virtual design. In the prospective study, cohorts were assigned on the basis of participant-reported clinical history obtained from a screening survey and a study questionnaire. Recovered participants in ImmuneRACE Cohort 3 were defined as having two consecutive negative NP/OP PCR tests, clearance from a healthcare professional, or resolution of symptoms. Each participant in the prospective study had whole blood, serum and a nasopharyngeal or oropharyngeal swab collected by mobile phlebotomists. Prospective study participants could optionally give additional blood draws and questionnaires over a roughly 2-month period. Prospective study blood samples were shipped either frozen or at room temperature before DNA extraction. V lost 7 bases and J lost 2 bases, and the count of bases not matched to a germline gene is 5. From a lookup of the germline V gene, CDR1 and CDR2 are MGHRA and YSYEKL. The CDR3 measures 15 amino acids from cysteine to phenylalanine. Solely the CDR3 DNA is kept, with 45 bases framed from the first base.

The immunoSEQ Assay, a bias-controlled multiplex PCR, was used to amplify TCRbeta CDR3 regions from genomic DNA. The authors' analysis ran thus. The number of nucleated cells in each sample was estimated by amplification of reference gene primers within the assay. To quantify the absolute abundance of each unique TCRbeta CDR3 rearrangement, sequence reads were collapsed and filtered. For each sample, productive Simpson clonality was calculated by taking the square root of Simpson's diversity index across productive rearrangements. TCRdb's version of the immuneACCESS table is confined to in-frame rearrangements and falls short of the full clone set. An unresolved V gene accounts for under half of the shortfall where checked; the remainder is of unknown origin. Clonal size and the V and J genes are those of that table, whereas D and trimming came from the DNA. This sample is represented by hundreds of thousands of clones; roughly 87% of them were singletons. The ten most abundant clones make up 8% to 9.5% of the sample.

The sample consisted of PBMCs or T cells enriched from blood (not recorded which). The TCR comes from a young woman who had recovered from COVID-19. This receptor chain uses TRBV4-1 and TRBJ2-3, with 11 bases aligning to TRBD2. The CDR3 amino acid sequence is: CASKIAGGNTDTQYF. The DNA is TGCGCCAGCAAAATAGCGGGAGGGAACACAGATACGCAGTATTTT.